This TCR beta chain was captured by sequencing in a study of T-cell memory formation after mild COVID-19. Study background: The TCR clusters were mostly specific to one donor.

Study findings and constraints: Among clones contracting day 15 to 85, CD4/CD8 was balanced, whereas later expanders leaned CD4+. Pre-infection memory held some responding clones, suggesting pre-existing cross-reactive T cells responded.

This CDR3 has 14 amino acids. Germline V gene sequence: CDR1 DFQATT, CDR2 SNEGSKA (reference sequence). With 2 bases removed from V and 1 base from J, the gap between germline ends came to 9 bases. UMIs and sample barcodes were carried by the TCR alpha and TCR beta cDNA libraries that 5'RACE produced using constant-segment primers. MiXCR, run by TCRdb on the 5' RACE reads, gives a single entry per CDR3 protein. The sample records about 260,000 distinct CDR3 sequences, 7% to 10% being singletons. This clonotype was found a few times. Its antigen is currently unknown. The TCR comes from a man aged 18 to 29 who had mild COVID-19 (a few samples of this study predate the infection). Cell type and time point are not known. V gene TRBV20-1 combines with J gene TRBJ1-5; TRBD1 might be the D (5 bases). The sample consisted of PBMCs or a T cell subset sorted from them (not recorded which). The CDR3 DNA reads as TGCAGTGCTAGACAGGGTTCGAGCAATCAGCCCCAGCATTTT. Encoded protein: CSARQGSSNQPQHF.